The present T cell receptor beta chain was sequenced within a study of blood T cell repertoires in COVID-19. Study as a whole: Sites in the United States, Italy and Spain provided acute and convalescent COVID-19 samples.

This clone has only one observation. Trimming took 5 bases from V and 3 from J; bases not matched to a gene: 10. The CDR3 extends over 18 amino acids. Germline V gene lookup returns CDR1 SNHLY and CDR2 FYNNEI. Per the original methods: Reference gene primer amplification gave nucleated cell count estimates. Here immunoSEQ multiplex PCR was the method, and the copy in TCRdb shows in-frame clones only, minus some. V and J calls and clone size are given by that table; D and trimming were obtained from the DNA. The sample holds some 200,000 clones; about nine tenths are singletons and the top ten take 3% to 4.5%.

The sequence came from a woman in her forties with acute COVID-19. Source material: PBMCs or T cells enriched from blood (not recorded which). This chain joins TRBV2 and TRBJ1-4, with 12 bases aligning to TRBD1. CDR3 nucleotide sequence: TGTGCCAGCAGTCGAGGAGGGACAGGGGGCATGGCTAATGAAAAACTGTTTTTT. Translating gives CASSRGGTGGMANEKLFF.